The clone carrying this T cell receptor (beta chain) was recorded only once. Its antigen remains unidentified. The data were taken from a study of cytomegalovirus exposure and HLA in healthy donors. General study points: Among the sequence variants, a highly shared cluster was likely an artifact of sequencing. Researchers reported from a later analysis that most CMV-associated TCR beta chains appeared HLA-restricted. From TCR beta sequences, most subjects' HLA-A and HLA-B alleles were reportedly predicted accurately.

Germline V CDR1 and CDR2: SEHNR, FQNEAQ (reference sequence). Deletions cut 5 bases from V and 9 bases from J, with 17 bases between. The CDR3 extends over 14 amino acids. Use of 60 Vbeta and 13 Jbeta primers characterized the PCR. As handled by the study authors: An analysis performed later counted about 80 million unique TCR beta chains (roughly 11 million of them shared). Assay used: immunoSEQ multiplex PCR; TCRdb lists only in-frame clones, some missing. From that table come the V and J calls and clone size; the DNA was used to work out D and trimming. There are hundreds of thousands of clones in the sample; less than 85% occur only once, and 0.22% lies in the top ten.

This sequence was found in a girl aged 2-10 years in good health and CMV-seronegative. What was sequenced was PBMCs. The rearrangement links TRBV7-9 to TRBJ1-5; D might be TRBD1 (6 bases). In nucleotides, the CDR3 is TGTGCCAGCAGCCCCCAGACAGGTACGGGGCCCCAGCATTTT. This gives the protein CASSPQTGTGPQHF.